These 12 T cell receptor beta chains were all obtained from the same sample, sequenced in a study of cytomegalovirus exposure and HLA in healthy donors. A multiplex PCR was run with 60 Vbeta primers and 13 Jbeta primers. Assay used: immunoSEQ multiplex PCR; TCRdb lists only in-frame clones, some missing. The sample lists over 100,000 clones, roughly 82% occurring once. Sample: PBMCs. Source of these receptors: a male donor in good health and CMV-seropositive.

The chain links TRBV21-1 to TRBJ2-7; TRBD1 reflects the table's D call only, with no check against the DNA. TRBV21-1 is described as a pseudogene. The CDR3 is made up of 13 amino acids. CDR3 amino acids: CAGDADSLYEQYF. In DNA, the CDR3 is TGTGCCGGCGACGCGGACAGCCTCTACGAGCAGTACTTC.

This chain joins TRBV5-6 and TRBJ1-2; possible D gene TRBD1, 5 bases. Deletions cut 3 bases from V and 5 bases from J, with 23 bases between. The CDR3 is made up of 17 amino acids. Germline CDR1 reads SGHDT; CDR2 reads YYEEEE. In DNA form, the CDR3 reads TGTGCCAGCAGCTATGAGCGGGACCTACTACCGGGGTATGGCTACACCTTC. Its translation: CASSYERDLLPGYGYTF.

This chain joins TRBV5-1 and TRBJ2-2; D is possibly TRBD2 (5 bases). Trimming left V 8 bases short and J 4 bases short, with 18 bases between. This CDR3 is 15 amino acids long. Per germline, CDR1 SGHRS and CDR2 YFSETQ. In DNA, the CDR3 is TGCGCCAGTCACCCGGCGGGTTCGGTCACCGGGGAGCTGTTTTTT. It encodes CASHPAGSVTGELFF.

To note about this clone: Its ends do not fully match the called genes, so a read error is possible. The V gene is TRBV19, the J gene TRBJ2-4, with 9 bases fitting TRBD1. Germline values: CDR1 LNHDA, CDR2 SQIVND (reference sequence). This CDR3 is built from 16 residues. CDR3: CASSVRDRAAKNSQYF. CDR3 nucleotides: TGTGCCAGTAGTGTCCGGGACAGGGCGGCCAAAAACAGTCAGTACTTC.

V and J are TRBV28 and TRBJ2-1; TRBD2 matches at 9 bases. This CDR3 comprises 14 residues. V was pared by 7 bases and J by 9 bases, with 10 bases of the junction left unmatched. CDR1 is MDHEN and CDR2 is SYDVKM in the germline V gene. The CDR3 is CASKDSSGRSEQFF. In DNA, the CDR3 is TGTGCCAGCAAGGATTCAAGCGGGAGGTCTGAGCAGTTCTTC.

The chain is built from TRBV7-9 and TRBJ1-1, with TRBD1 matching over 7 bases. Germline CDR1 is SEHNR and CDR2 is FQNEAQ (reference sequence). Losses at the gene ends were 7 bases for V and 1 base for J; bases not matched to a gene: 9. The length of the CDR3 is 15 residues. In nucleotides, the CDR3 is TGTGCCAGCACCAAAGCAGGGGGTCCGAACACTGAAGCTTTCTTT. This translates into CASTKAGGPNTEAFF.

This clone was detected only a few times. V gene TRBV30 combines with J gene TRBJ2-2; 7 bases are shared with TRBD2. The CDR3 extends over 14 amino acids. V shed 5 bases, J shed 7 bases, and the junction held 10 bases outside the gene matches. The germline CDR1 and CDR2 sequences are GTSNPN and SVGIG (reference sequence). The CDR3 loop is CAWGGAGVLGELFF. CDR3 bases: TGTGCCTGGGGTGGGGCGGGGGTCCTCGGGGAGCTGTTTTTT.

The CDR3 loop is CASSLTSTTGELFF. The CDR3 region has the DNA TGTGCCAGCAGCTTAACTAGCACCACCGGGGAGCTGTTTTTT. This chain joins TRBV7-2 and TRBJ2-2; TRBD2 is a possible D gene (6 bases). Trimming shortened V by 2 bases and J by 4 bases, and 8 bases separated the two germline ends. Germline-derived CDR1 and CDR2 are SGHTA and FQGNSA. The CDR3 contains 14 residues.

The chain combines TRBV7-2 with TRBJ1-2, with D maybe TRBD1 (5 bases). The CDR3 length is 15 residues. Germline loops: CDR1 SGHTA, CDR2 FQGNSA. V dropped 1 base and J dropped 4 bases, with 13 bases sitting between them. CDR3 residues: CASSLGGREAYGYTF. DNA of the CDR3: TGTGCCAGCAGCTTAGGCGGCAGGGAAGCCTATGGCTACACCTTC.

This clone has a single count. CDR3: CAWSVGEFSNQPQHF. CDR3 bases: TGTGCCTGGAGTGTGGGAGAGTTTAGCAATCAGCCCCAGCATTTT. The V call is TRBV30, the J call TRBJ1-5; D is uncertain. V was shortened by 0 bases and J by 0 bases, with 9 bases between the two germline ends. CDR1 and CDR2 from the germline V gene are GTSNPN and SVGIG (reference sequence). CDR3 length equals 15 residues.

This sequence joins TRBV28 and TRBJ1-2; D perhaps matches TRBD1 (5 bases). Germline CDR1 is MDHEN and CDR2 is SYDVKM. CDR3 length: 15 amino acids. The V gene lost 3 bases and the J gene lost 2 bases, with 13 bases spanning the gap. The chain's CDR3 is CASSFAPGGNYGYTF. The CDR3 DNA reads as TGTGCCAGCAGTTTTGCGCCCGGGGGAAACTATGGCTACACCTTC.

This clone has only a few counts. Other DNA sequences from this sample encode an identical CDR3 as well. This CDR3 reads CASSLAGQGYGYTF. CDR3 sequence (DNA): TGTGCCAGCAGCTTAGCGGGACAGGGCTATGGCTACACCTTC. The rearrangement links TRBV7-2 to TRBJ1-2, with 9 bases aligning to TRBD1. V dropped 0 bases and J dropped 4; count of bases not matched to a gene: 0. From germline, CDR1 is SGHTA and CDR2 FQGNSA. This CDR3 is 14 amino acids long. The variable domain in full, with the rest retrieved from reference TRBV7-2 and TRBJ1-2, is GAGVSQSPSNKVTEKGKDVELRCDPISGHTALYWYRQSLGQGLEFLIYFQGNSAPDKSGLPSDRFSAERTGGSVSTLTIQRTQQEDSAVYLCASSLAGQGYGYTFGSGTRLTVV.